One sample yielded the 14 T cell receptor beta chains listed below, sequenced in a study of blood T cell repertoires in COVID-19 (TCRdb year 2020). The protocol used for the library was the immunoSEQ multiplex PCR assay. The table comes from immuneACCESS by way of TCRdb, which keeps in-frame sequences with V and J called. Part of the clones is missing from these tables; in studies checked, under half for an unresolved V gene and the rest for unknown reasons. This sample holds 120,000 to 150,000 clones; approximately 80% were observed only once. About 4% of the sample is taken by the ten largest. Sequencing was carried out using PBMCs or T cells enriched from blood (not recorded which). The receptors derive from a man between 45 and 60 years old in a cohort exposed to, infected with or recovered from COVID-19 (not recorded which).

The chain combines TRBV7-7 with TRBJ2-5; 7 positions match TRBD1. CDR1 and CDR2 (germline): SSHAT, FNYEAQ (reference sequence). Unmatched junction bases numbered 8, after V lost 5 bases and J lost 5 bases. The CDR3 length is 14 residues. The CDR3 protein is CASSPNRGAETQYF. The CDR3 DNA reads TGTGCCAGCAGCCCTAACAGGGGCGCGGAGACCCAGTACTTC.

The V call is TRBV2, the J call TRBJ2-2; the match to TRBD2 covers 7 bases. Per the germline V gene, CDR1 is SNHLY and CDR2 is FYNNEI. Trimming at V came to 11 bases and at J to 0 bases, leaving 12 bases not matched to a gene. The CDR3 is made up of 16 amino acids. CDR3 DNA: TGTGCCGGGGCGGCGGGAGCCCCGGCGAACACCGGGGAGCTGTTTTTT. Translating gives CAGAAGAPANTGELFF.

Points on this clone: The junction and the germline gene differ at one end; a read error may be behind it. The V and J genes are TRBV7-9 and TRBJ1-1; perhaps TRBD1 as D (5 bases). CDR3 length: 13 amino acids. The germline V gene encodes CDR1 SEHNR and CDR2 FQNEAQ (reference sequence). The CDR3 bases are TGTGCCAGCAGCTTAGCGCCGGGGGACGTACCCCTCTTT. Amino acid sequence: CASSLAPGDVPLF.

The rearrangement links TRBV19 to TRBJ2-3; D perhaps matches TRBD2 (5 bases). V lost 1 base to trimming and J lost 6 bases, with 17 bases between them. The CDR3 is 16 residues long. Germline-derived CDR1 and CDR2 are LNHDA and SQIVND (reference sequence). The CDR3 DNA sequence: TGTGCCAGTAGTATAGCGCTAGCTCCCGGTGTTGATACGCAGTATTTT. This codes for CASSIALAPGVDTQYF. Based on the CDR3 plus reference TRBV19 and TRBJ2-3, the full variable domain is DGGITQSPKYLFRKEGQNVTLSCEQNLNHDAMYWYRQDPGQGLRLIYYSQIVNDFQKGDIAEGYSVSREKKESFPLTVTSAQKNPTAFYLCASSIALAPGVDTQYFGPGTRLTVL.

This rearrangement joins TRBV10-3 to TRBJ1-1, with TRBD1 matching 7 bases. The CDR3 is made up of 13 amino acids. With V trimmed by 3 bases and J by 6 bases, 4 bases remained unmatched. Germline V gene sequence: CDR1 ENHRY, CDR2 SYGVKD. CDR3 loop: CAISDGQAPEAFF. The CDR3 coding sequence is TGTGCCATCAGTGACGGACAGGCTCCTGAAGCTTTCTTT.

The chain is built from TRBV7-6 and TRBJ1-2, with 7 bases aligning to TRBD1. V lost 5 bases to trimming and J lost 0 bases; unmatched junction nucleotides: 3. The CDR3 is 14 amino acids. Germline V gene lookup returns CDR1 SGHVS and CDR2 FNYEAQ. The CDR3 coding sequence is TGTGCCAGCAGCCCGACAGGGTCTAACTATGGCTACACCTTC. It codes for CASSPTGSNYGYTF.

This rearrangement joins TRBV6-1 to TRBJ1-2; possible D gene TRBD1, 6 bases. CDR3 length: 15 amino acids. V was trimmed by 0 bases and J by 5 bases, leaving 13 bases between them. Per the germline V gene, CDR1 is MNHNS and CDR2 is SASEGT. The CDR3 DNA is TGTGCCAGCAGTGAAGCTTCACAGGGAACATATGGCTACACCTTC. Translating gives CASSEASQGTYGYTF.

This chain joins TRBV7-9 and TRBJ2-5; 8 bases are a match to TRBD1. Germline V gene lookup returns CDR1 SEHNR and CDR2 FQNEAQ (reference sequence). Germline trimming cut 1 base from V and 3 bases from J; bases unmatched to any gene: 4. The CDR3 runs 15 residues. For the CDR3, the DNA is TGTGCCAGCAGCTTAGGGACAGGGCAAAAAGAGACCCAGTACTTC. Protein sequence: CASSLGTGQKETQYF.

V gene TRBV5-1 combines with J gene TRBJ2-7, with 7 positions matching TRBD1. Trimming at V came to 7 bases and at J to 4 bases, leaving 11 bases not matched to a gene. The CDR3 is 14 amino acids. Germline assignment: CDR1 SGHRS and CDR2 YFSETQ. The CDR3 DNA reads TGCGCCAGCGGACCAGTGGGACAGACATACGAGCAGTACTTC. This translates into CASGPVGQTYEQYF.

V and J are TRBV7-9 and TRBJ1-4, with D tentatively TRBD1 (6 bases). The CDR3 is 14 amino acids. V was pared by 5 bases and J by 3 bases, with 10 bases between. Germline V lookup: CDR1 SEHNR, CDR2 FQNEAQ (reference sequence). The CDR3 nucleotides are TGTGCCAGCAGCAGGGGGGGAGCTAATGAAAAACTGTTTTTT. Translating gives CASSRGGANEKLFF.

The chain combines TRBV10-1 with TRBJ2-2; D ambiguous. CDR3 length: 11 residues. The germline V gene encodes CDR1 WNHNN and CDR2 SYGVQD (reference sequence). V gave up 6 bases and J gave up 5 bases, with 4 bases separating them. DNA of the CDR3: TGCGCCAGCAGATCAACCGGGGAGCTGTTTTTT. The encoded protein is CASRSTGELFF.

V gene TRBV29-1 combines with J gene TRBJ1-2; D possibly corresponds to TRBD1 (5 bases). The germline gives CDR1 SQVTM, CDR2 ANQGSEA. The V and J ends lost 3 bases and 7 bases respectively, with 15 bases between them. This CDR3 region has 13 residues. CDR3 amino acids: CSVDPTQGGGYTF. CDR3 sequence (DNA): TGCAGCGTTGATCCCACCCAGGGTGGTGGCTACACCTTC.

J is TRBJ2-5 and V is TRBV7-8; D is possibly TRBD2 (5 bases). Germline CDR1 is SGHVS and CDR2 is FQNEAQ. Deletions cut 1 base from V and 4 bases from J, with 19 bases between. The CDR3 runs 17 residues. CDR3 amino acids: CASSLEVRAHYVETQYF. In DNA, the CDR3 is TGTGCCAGCAGCTTAGAGGTGCGGGCGCATTACGTAGAGACCCAGTACTTC.

This CDR3 is CASSRGQGTAQYF. DNA for the CDR3: TGTGCCAGCAGCCGTGGACAGGGAACAGCGCAGTACTTC. The chain couples TRBV27 to TRBJ2-7; 8 nucleotides match TRBD1. From germline, CDR1 is MNHEY and CDR2 SMNVEV (reference sequence). The length of the CDR3 is 13 residues. V lost 6 bases and J lost 9; bases outside the gene matches: 10.